Each of the 29 T cell receptor beta chains below was sequenced from the same sample in a study of CD8 T cells in Susac syndrome. A quantity of about 0.5 to 1 ug RNA underwent reverse transcription using random hexamers. TCRdb fed the immunoSEQ multiplex PCR reads into MiXCR, producing one record per CDR3 protein. The sample shows just under 150,000 distinct CDR3 sequences, approximately 95% of them seen only once. Source material: CD4+ T cells from PBMCs. All receptors come from a human donor in good health.

The genes are TRBV5-4 and TRBJ2-1; D unclear. Deletions cut 1 base from V and 1 base from J, with 9 bases between. The CDR3 has 15 residues. Germline CDR1 SGHNT, CDR2 YYREEE (reference sequence). The CDR3 nucleotides read TGTGCCAGCAGCTTGAGATGGGAATCCTACAATGAGCAGTTCTTC. Its protein is CASSLRWESYNEQFF.

For the CDR3, the DNA is TGTGCCAGCAGTTCGTCTGGGACGGAGTATGGCTACACCTTC. This encodes CASSSSGTEYGYTF. The chain uses TRBV2 and TRBJ1-2; weak D call: TRBD1 (5 bases). Germline CDR1 is SNHLY and CDR2 is FYNNEI. The CDR3 loop spans 14 amino acids. Deletions cut 5 bases from V and 5 bases from J, with 15 bases between. Complete variable domain (other parts from reference TRBV2 and TRBJ1-2): EPEVTQTPSHQVTQMGQEVILRCVPISNHLYFYWYRQILGQKVEFLVSFYNNEISEKSEIFDDQFSVERPDGSNFTLKIRSTKLEDSAMYFCASSSSGTEYGYTFGSGTRLTVV.

The V and J genes are TRBV12-3 or TRBV12-4 and TRBJ2-2; 10 bases match TRBD2. The CDR3 is made up of 16 amino acids. The trim removed 6 bases at V and 4 bases at J, leaving 8 bases unmatched. The CDR3, as DNA: TGTGCCAGCAGCACCCGAGCGGGAGGGCCCACCGGGGAGCTGTTTTTT. The encoded protein is CASSTRAGGPTGELFF.

CDR3 amino acids: CAISVTGGPYGYTF. CDR3 nucleotides: TGTGCCATCAGTGTAACAGGGGGTCCGTATGGCTACACCTTC. The chain is built from TRBV10-3 and TRBJ1-2, with 8 positions matching TRBD1. Unmatched junction bases numbered 6, after V lost 4 bases and J lost 5 bases. Germline CDR1 is ENHRY and CDR2 is SYGVKD. The CDR3 covers 14 residues.

The rearrangement links TRBV6-5 to TRBJ2-7; D is unresolved. CDR3 length: 13 amino acids. The V end was cut by 6 bases, the J end by 7 bases, with 16 bases between. The germline V gene has CDR1 MNHEY and CDR2 SVGAGI. The CDR3 DNA reads TGTGCCAGCAGCTCGCTTGGGGTGGGGGAGCAGTACTTC. This gives the protein CASSSLGVGEQYF.

The chain uses TRBV3-1 and TRBJ2-1, with D perhaps being TRBD1 or TRBD2 (7 bases each). With 4 bases removed from V and 6 bases from J, the gap between germline ends came to 22 bases. The V gene's germline CDR1 is LGHDT and CDR2 YNNKEL (reference sequence). This CDR3 region has 17 residues. CDR3 sequence: CASSPQGGGSGGNEQFF. The CDR3 region has the DNA TGTGCCAGCAGCCCCCAGGGGGGCGGGAGCGGTGGCAATGAGCAGTTCTTC.

The V call is TRBV5-6, the J call TRBJ1-5; perhaps TRBD1 as D (5 bases). V was clipped by 1 base and J by 1 base, with 12 bases between them. Germline lookup yields CDR1 SGHDT and CDR2 YYEEEE. The CDR3 loop spans 16 amino acids. As DNA, the CDR3 is TGTGCCAGCAGCTTGTCGAGACAGAAGAGCAATCAGCCCCAGCATTTT. Protein sequence: CASSLSRQKSNQPQHF.

V usage is TRBV7-2 and J usage is TRBJ1-5; D ambiguous. Germline V gene sequence: CDR1 SGHTA, CDR2 FQGNSA. The CDR3 spans 13 residues. Trimming removed 2 bases at V and 6 bases at J, with 8 bases between. CDR3 nucleotide sequence: TGTGCCAGCAGCTTAAAAGGTTCTCAGCCCCAGCATTTT. It codes for CASSLKGSQPQHF.

The chain employs TRBV18 and TRBJ1-3; D unclear. Germline loops: CDR1 KGHSH, CDR2 LQKENI. The CDR3 covers 14 residues. With 1 base removed from V and 2 bases from J, the gap between germline ends came to 6 bases. The CDR3 DNA reads as TGTGCCAGCTCACCACGGCAGCCTGGAAACACCATATATTTT. It encodes CASSPRQPGNTIYF.

This sequence joins TRBV6-5 and TRBJ1-2; possible D gene TRBD1, 5 bases. Trimming removed 6 bases at V and 0 bases at J, with 8 bases between. The CDR3 loop spans 13 amino acids. The germline gives CDR1 MNHEY, CDR2 SVGAGI. The CDR3 sequence is CASSRASNYGYTF. CDR3 sequence (DNA): TGTGCCAGCAGCAGGGCTTCTAACTATGGCTACACCTTC.

Remarks on this clonotype: One end of the junction is discordant with germline, which a read error may explain. This chain connects TRBV2 to TRBJ2-7, with TRBD1 as a possible D gene (6 bases). Germline values: CDR1 SNHLY, CDR2 FYNNEI. The CDR3 is 12 residues long. The CDR3 loop is CASRLTGHHPNF. In nucleotides, the CDR3 is TGTGCCAGCAGACTTACGGGACATCACCCGAACTTC.

The chain uses TRBV7-3 and TRBJ1-5; D not certain. The CDR3 loop spans 13 amino acids. V lost 0 bases and J lost 7, with 7 bases in between. Germline CDR1 and CDR2: SGHTA and FQGTGA. The CDR3 DNA reads as TGTGCCAGCAGCTTAACGGATGGACAGCCCCAGCATTTT. The encoded protein is CASSLTDGQPQHF.

The rearrangement links TRBV2 to TRBJ2-7, with TRBD1 identical over 10 bases. The V and J ends lost 0 bases and 2 bases, in that order; junction bases with no gene match: 4. Germline lookup yields CDR1 SNHLY and CDR2 FYNNEI. This CDR3 spans 16 amino acids. This chain's CDR3 is CASSEAGGQGTYEQYF. In DNA, the CDR3 is TGTGCCAGCAGTGAAGCGGGGGGACAGGGGACCTACGAGCAGTACTTC.

The CDR3 nucleotides read TGTGCCTGGAGTTCCGACGGTAGCAATCAGCCCCAGCATTTT. Translating gives CAWSSDGSNQPQHF. The genes are TRBV30 and TRBJ1-5, with no clear D. V lost 2 bases and J 0 bases, leaving 8 bases between the germline ends. Germline CDR1 is GTSNPN and CDR2 is SVGIG (reference sequence). CDR3 length equals 14 residues.

The genes are TRBV6-1 and TRBJ2-7, with 7 bases identical to TRBD1. The CDR3 extends over 12 amino acids. CDR1 and CDR2 from the germline V gene are MNHNS and SASEGT. V was clipped by 7 bases and J by 3 bases; unmatched bases: 3. CDR3 bases: TGTGCCAGCAATAACAGGGGCTACGAGCAGTACTTC. Translated: CASNNRGYEQYF.

The chain couples TRBV6-5 to TRBJ2-2; the match to TRBD2 covers 10 bases. Germline V gives CDR1 MNHEY, CDR2 SVGAGI. CDR3 length equals 17 residues. Trimming removed 4 bases from V and 5 bases from J; junction bases left unmatched: 10. The CDR3 here is CASSWKTTSGTTGELFF. The DNA for the CDR3 is TGTGCCAGCAGTTGGAAAACTACTAGCGGGACGACCGGGGAGCTGTTTTTT.

The J gene is TRBJ2-7, the V gene TRBV18; D unclear. The germline V gene encodes CDR1 KGHSH and CDR2 LQKENI. V lost 0 bases and J 7 bases, leaving 13 bases between the germline ends. This CDR3 region has 14 residues. This CDR3 reads CASSPPRTLGEQYF. As DNA, the CDR3 is TGTGCCAGCTCACCACCCCGGACCCTCGGGGAGCAGTACTTC.

The V call is TRBV2, the J call TRBJ2-5; possibly TRBD1 or TRBD2 for D (5 bases each). The CDR3 has 13 amino acids. Germline CDR1 is SNHLY and CDR2 is FYNNEI. V lost 4 bases to trimming and J lost 4 bases, with 10 bases between them. For the CDR3, the DNA is TGTGCCAGCAGTGGTGAGGGGTCAGAGACCCAGTACTTC. This translates into CASSGEGSETQYF.

The chain joins TRBV7-2 to TRBJ1-1; TRBD1 aligns across 7 bases. Germline-derived CDR1 and CDR2 are SGHTA and FQGNSA. This CDR3 comprises 13 residues. Losses at the gene ends were 4 bases for V and 8 bases for J; bases not matched to a gene: 7. CDR3 nucleotides: TGTGCCAGCAGCTACCAAACAGGGGAAGAAGCTTTCTTT. Protein sequence: CASSYQTGEEAFF.

The rearrangement uses TRBV7-2 and TRBJ2-7; 8 nucleotides agree with TRBD1. The germline V gene has CDR1 SGHTA and CDR2 FQGNSA. The CDR3 contains 16 residues. Trimming at V came to 5 bases and at J to 0 bases, leaving 9 bases not matched to a gene. The CDR3 loop is CASSPQGAAFSYEQYF. The CDR3 region has the DNA TGTGCCAGCAGCCCCCAGGGGGCGGCCTTCTCCTACGAGCAGTACTTC. Full variable domain (missing parts from reference TRBV7-2 and TRBJ2-7): GAGVSQSPSNKVTEKGKDVELRCDPISGHTALYWYRQSLGQGLEFLIYFQGNSAPDKSGLPSDRFSAERTGGSVSTLTIQRTQQEDSAVYLCASSPQGAAFSYEQYFGPGTRLTVT.

The CDR3 here is CASSPQEDYGYTF. For the CDR3, the DNA is TGTGCCAGCTCACCACAGGAGGACTATGGCTACACCTTC. The chain combines TRBV18 with TRBJ1-2, with D uncertain. V shed 1 base and J shed 3 bases, with 6 bases lying between them. The CDR3 loop spans 13 amino acids. Germline CDR1 reads KGHSH; CDR2 reads LQKENI. Full variable domain (rest looked up from reference TRBV18 and TRBJ1-2): NAGVMQNPRHLVRRRGQEARLRCSPMKGHSHVYWYRQLPEEGLKFMVYLQKENIIDESGMPKERFSAEFPKEGPSILRIQQVVRGDSAAYFCASSPQEDYGYTFGSGTRLTVV.

The chain has TRBV29-1 and TRBJ2-7; D is possibly TRBD1 or TRBD2 (5 bases each). This CDR3 is 12 amino acids long. Deletions cut 7 bases from V and 0 bases from J, with 10 bases between. Germline values: CDR1 SQVTM, CDR2 ANQGSEA. DNA for the CDR3: TGCAGCGCCGAGGGGAGCTCCTACGAGCAGTACTTC. This translates into CSAEGSSYEQYF.

The rearrangement uses TRBV30 and TRBJ2-5, with D unresolved. V was shortened by 4 bases and J by 2 bases, with 14 bases between the two germline ends. Germline V CDR1 and CDR2: GTSNPN, SVGIG (reference sequence). The CDR3 has 14 amino acids. The CDR3 nucleotides read TGTGCCTGGAACCTCGGGCCAACACAAGAGACCCAGTACTTC. This encodes CAWNLGPTQETQYF. Using reference TRBV30 and TRBJ2-5 for the parts outside the CDR3, the full variable domain is SQTIHQWPATLVQPVGSPLSLECTVEGTSNPNLYWYRQAAGRGLQLLFYSVGIGQISSEVPQNLSASRPQDRQFILSSKKLLLSDSGFYLCAWNLGPTQETQYFGPGTRLLVL.

This sequence joins TRBV15 and TRBJ2-7; 7 bases line up with TRBD1. Germline-derived CDR1 and CDR2 are LNHNV and YYDKDF (reference sequence). V lost 1 base, J lost 2 bases, and 5 bases stayed unmatched. CDR3 size: 15 residues. The CDR3 here is CATSRGEGTAYEQYF. The CDR3 region has the DNA TGTGCCACCAGCAGAGGAGAGGGGACAGCCTACGAGCAGTACTTC.

This rearrangement joins TRBV5-6 to TRBJ1-5, with 8 positions matching TRBD1. Germline lookup yields CDR1 SGHDT and CDR2 YYEEEE. The CDR3 has 14 amino acids. V lost 2 bases, J lost 7 bases, and 5 bases stayed unmatched. The DNA for the CDR3 is TGTGCCAGCAGCTTCAGGGGGCTAGGACAGCCCCAGCATTTT. The encoded protein is CASSFRGLGQPQHF.

The chain joins TRBV5-6 to TRBJ1-5; D not certain. V was pared by 0 bases and J by 0 bases, with 7 bases between. The CDR3 loop spans 15 amino acids. CDR1 and CDR2 (germline): SGHDT, YYEEEE. In nucleotides, the CDR3 is TGTGCCAGCAGCTTGGGTATATATAGCAATCAGCCCCAGCATTTT. Translated: CASSLGIYSNQPQHF.

This clonotype appeared once. V and J are TRBV18 and TRBJ1-1, with D unresolved. This CDR3 has 11 residues. Trimming took off 6 bases at V and 1 base at J, with 3 bases between the two ends. Germline lookup yields CDR1 KGHSH and CDR2 LQKENI. In DNA, the CDR3 is TGTGCCAGCTCCACGAACACTGAAGCTTTCTTT. This sequence encodes CASSTNTEAFF.

The chain uses TRBV10-2 and TRBJ2-3; a weak D match, TRBD2 (5 bases). Germline CDR1 reads WSHSY; CDR2 reads SAAADI. The CDR3 has 12 residues. Trimming shortened V by 8 bases and J by 2 bases, and 8 bases separated the two germline ends. The CDR3 loop reads CASLLDTDTQYF. In nucleotides, the CDR3 is TGCGCCAGCTTACTAGACACAGATACGCAGTATTTT.

The V and J genes are TRBV19 and TRBJ1-2; D is ambiguous. The germline V and J ends were trimmed by 7 bases and 8 bases, with 17 bases remaining between them. The CDR3 runs 13 residues. CDR1 and CDR2 from the germline V gene are LNHDA and SQIVND (reference sequence). CDR3 sequence reads: CASTIRGSGGYTF. CDR3 coding DNA: TGTGCCAGTACCATAAGAGGGAGTGGAGGCTACACCTTC.